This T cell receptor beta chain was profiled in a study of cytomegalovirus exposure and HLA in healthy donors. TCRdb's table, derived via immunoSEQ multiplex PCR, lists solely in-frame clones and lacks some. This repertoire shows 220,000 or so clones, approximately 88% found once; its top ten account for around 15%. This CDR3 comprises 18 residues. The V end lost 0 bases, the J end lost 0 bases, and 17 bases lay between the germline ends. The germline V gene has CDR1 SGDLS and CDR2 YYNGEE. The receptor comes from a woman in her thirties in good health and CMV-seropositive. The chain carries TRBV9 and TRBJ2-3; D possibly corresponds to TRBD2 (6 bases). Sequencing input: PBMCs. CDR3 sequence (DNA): TGTGCCAGCAGCGTAGAAGGAGCGGGCCTCTCAAGCACAGATACGCAGTATTTT. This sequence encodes CASSVEGAGLSSTDTQYF.